Sequencing of this TCR beta chain was carried out in a study of regulatory T cells in long-lasting Graves disease. Documented time point: newly diagnosed GD, antithyroid drugs for less than 3 months. PBMC-extracted RNA yielded the TCR library. Staff drew about 8.2 milliliters of peripheral blood into EDTA tubes. The TCR beta library used iRepertoire HTBI primers with Arm-PCR amplification of CDR3. TCRdb re-derived calls from the multiplex PCR reads in MiXCR, one entry per CDR3 protein. The sample holds about 450,000 distinct CDR3 sequences, 14% seen once. A word on this clonotype: Its antigen remains unidentified. One end of the junction fails to match germline, which may point to a read error.

The germline gives CDR1 SGHRS, CDR2 YFSETQ. The CDR3 consists of 14 residues. Study-wide results and caveats: Accuracy was perhaps lowered by the small sample size.

The sample was also reused in another study, on T cells in Graves' hyperthyroidism and ophthalmopathy. That source reports: The HTBI primer set served for first-round RT-PCR of the TCR CDR3.

The sequenced sample was peripheral blood mononuclear cells (PBMCs), obtained at new diagnosis, from a patient treated with antithyroid drugs. The TCR was taken from a woman aged 50 to 60 with Graves disease. The gene calls are TRBV5-1 and TRBJ2-1; D call uncertain. DNA for the CDR3: TGCGCCAGCAGCTTGGGAGATCCCTACAGTGAGCAGTTCTTC. Translated, it gives CASSLGDPYSEQFF.